The entry below gives a single TCR beta chain sequence along with its context. In the original processing: Reference gene primer amplification gave estimated nucleated cell counts. The repertoire was sequenced with immunoSEQ multiplex PCR; TCRdb's copy has only in-frame clones and lacks some. V and J calls and clone size are as listed in that table; D and trimming were resolved from the DNA. The sample has 68,000 or so clones, more than 60% seen once. CDR1 and CDR2 from the germline V gene are SGHRS and YFSETQ. The CDR3 is 16 amino acids. Trimming took 0 bases from V and 6 from J; bases not matched to a gene: 7. The data derive from a study of blood T cell repertoires in COVID-19. Overall study context: The United States, Italy and Spain were the sources of the acute and convalescent COVID-19 samples.

The sequence derives from a human donor in a cohort sampled during active COVID-19. Sequencing input: peripheral blood. The chain employs TRBV5-1 and TRBJ2-1; 9 nucleotides agree with TRBD2. CDR3 sequence: CASSLEYTSGFNEQFF. CDR3 sequence (DNA): TGCGCCAGCAGCTTGGAGTATACTAGCGGGTTCAATGAGCAGTTCTTC.